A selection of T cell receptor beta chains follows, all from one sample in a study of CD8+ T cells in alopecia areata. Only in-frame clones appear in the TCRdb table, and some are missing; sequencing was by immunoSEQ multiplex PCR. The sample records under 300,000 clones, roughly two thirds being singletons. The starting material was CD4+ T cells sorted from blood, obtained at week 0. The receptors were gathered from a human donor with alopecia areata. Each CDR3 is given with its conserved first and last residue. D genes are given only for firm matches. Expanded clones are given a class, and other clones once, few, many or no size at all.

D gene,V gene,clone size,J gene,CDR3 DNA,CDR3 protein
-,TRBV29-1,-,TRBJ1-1,TGCAGCGTGCTGGGACGGACGAACACTGAAGCTTTCTTT,CSVLGRTNTEAFF
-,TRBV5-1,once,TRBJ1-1,TGCGCCAGCAGCGCGGGACGAAACACTGAAGCTTTCTTT,CASSAGRNTEAFF
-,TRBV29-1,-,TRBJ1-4,TGCAGCGTTGCGCGGGTGGATGAAAAACTGTTTTTT,CSVARVDEKLFF
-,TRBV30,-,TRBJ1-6,TGTGCCTGGAAGCAGGGGATCTTGAGTAATTCACCCCTCCACTTT,CAWKQGILSNSPLHF
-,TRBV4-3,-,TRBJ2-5,TGCGCCAGCAGCCAAGCAAGTGGGACCGCGCAAGAGACCCAGTACTTC,CASSQASGTAQETQYF
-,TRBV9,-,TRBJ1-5,TGTGCCAGCAGCGTAGGGGGAAGTCAGCCCCAGCATTTT,CASSVGGSQPQHF
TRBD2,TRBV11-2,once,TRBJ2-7,TGTGCCAGCAGCCCAAGGACTAGCGGGCCCGTGGGGGTGGGAGAGCAGTACTTC,CASSPRTSGPVGVGEQYF
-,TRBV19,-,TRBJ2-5,TGTGCCAGTAGTATGTTCATGCGAGAGACCCAGTACTTC,CASSMFMRETQYF
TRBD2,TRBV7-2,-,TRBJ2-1,TGTGCCAGCAGCTTAGGTGGGACTAGCGGGGGGGTTTCGTTCTTC,CASSLGGTSGGVSFF
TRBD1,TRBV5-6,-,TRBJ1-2,TGTGCCAGCAGCACTCGACAGGGTGATGGCTACACCTTC,CASSTRQGDGYTF